This T cell receptor beta chain was captured in a study of T cells in localized non-small cell lung cancer. This clone has just a few counts. The V and J ends lost 6 bases and 8 bases, in that order; junction bases with no gene match: 10. Germline V gene lookup returns CDR1 MNHGY and CDR2 SAAAGT. This CDR3 region has 15 residues. The protocol was immunoSEQ multiplex PCR, while the TCRdb copy is restricted to in-frame clones and leaves out a portion. The sample includes about 750 clones, about 23% of them seen just once. The TCR was taken from a woman between 35 and 70 years old with stage III lung adenocarcinoma. This specimen consisted of normal lung tissue next to the tumor, obtained before any cancer treatment. The chain carries TRBV6-8 and TRBJ2-7; TRBD2 matches at 13 bases. The CDR3 coding sequence is TGTGCCAGCAGCCCGGGCGGACTAGCGGGAGAAAAGCAGTACTTC. Protein sequence: CASSPGGLAGEKQYF.